Each of the 10 T cell receptor beta chains below was sequenced from the same sample in a study of Graves' ophthalmopathy and Graves' hyperthyroidism. Amplified material comprised TCR beta CDR3 regions derived from RNA transcripts. After a first-round RT-PCR with HTBI primers, a second-round multiplex PCR was run. TCRdb fed the multiplex PCR reads into MiXCR, producing one record per CDR3 protein. The sample carries about 1.2 million distinct CDR3 sequences, about 36% recorded once. Sequencing was performed on peripheral blood or thyroid tissue (not recorded which). The receptors derive from an adult man with Graves' hyperthyroidism.

This clonotype has just a few counts. The chain carries TRBV12-3 or TRBV12-4 and TRBJ1-5; 9 bases line up with TRBD1. This CDR3 is built from 16 residues. The trim removed 7 bases at V and 4 bases at J, leaving 11 bases unmatched. CDR3 coding DNA: TGTGCCAGCACCCCAAGCCTGGACAGGGGAAATCAGCCCCAGCATTTT. Its translation: CASTPSLDRGNQPQHF.

The chain recombines TRBV7-6 with TRBJ1-5; weak D call: TRBD1 (6 bases). Trimming stripped 5 bases from V and 2 bases from J, with 13 bases between. The CDR3 covers 15 residues. Per germline, CDR1 SGHVS and CDR2 FNYEAQ. CDR3 sequence reads: CASSPGEGGNQPQHF. In nucleotides, the CDR3 is TGTGCCAGCAGCCCTGGGGAGGGGGGCAATCAGCCCCAGCATTTT.

Many counts were recorded for this clonotype. This chain uses TRBV5-1 with TRBJ1-2; TRBD1 matches at 10 bases. Germline loops: CDR1 SGHRS, CDR2 YFSETQ. Trimming at V came to 0 bases and at J to 7 bases, leaving 3 bases not matched to a gene. The CDR3 totals 14 residues. CDR3: CASSLAGQGSGYTF. In DNA, the CDR3 is TGCGCCAGCAGCTTGGCGGGACAGGGGTCTGGCTACACCTTC.

V is TRBV20-1 and J is TRBJ1-5; D is possibly TRBD1 (6 bases). Germline V gene data show CDR1 as DFQATT and CDR2 as SNEGSKA (reference sequence). V was trimmed by 5 bases and J by 1 base, leaving 12 bases between them. This CDR3 has 14 amino acids. CDR3 sequence (DNA): TGCAGTGCTGGCCGGGGGCGAAGCAATCAGCCCCAGCATTTT. It translates to CSAGRGRSNQPQHF.

The rearrangement uses TRBV9 and TRBJ1-2; D uncertain. Germline-derived CDR1 and CDR2 are SGDLS and YYNGEE. The CDR3 length is 16 residues. V was pared by 4 bases and J by 2 bases, with 18 bases between. This CDR3 is CASSLFDMAGNYGYTF. In nucleotides, the CDR3 is TGTGCCAGCAGCTTATTCGACATGGCTGGCAACTATGGCTACACCTTC.

Note on this clonotype: A much larger clone sits a single nucleotide away, making a read error possible. The V and J genes are TRBV20-1 and TRBJ2-6, with D perhaps being TRBD1 or TRBD2 (7 bases each). This CDR3 has 16 amino acids. CDR1 is DFQATT and CDR2 is SNEGSKA in the germline V gene (reference sequence). The CDR3 here is CSATTGRGSGANVPTF. The CDR3, as DNA: TGCAGTGCAACGACAGGGAGGGGGTCTGGGGCCAACGTCCCGACTTTC.

The chain carries TRBV5-1 and TRBJ2-2; D possibly corresponds to TRBD2 (6 bases). Trimming shortened V by 4 bases and J by 4 bases, and 17 bases separated the two germline ends. CDR3 size: 16 residues. CDR1 and CDR2 from the germline V gene are SGHRS and YFSETQ. CDR3 sequence: CASSRLGGVPTGELFF. CDR3 coding DNA: TGCGCCAGCAGCCGACTTGGAGGGGTCCCCACCGGGGAGCTGTTTTTT.

This clonotype was seen repeatedly, ten times or more. The chain joins TRBV2 to TRBJ1-5; 8 bases map to TRBD1. The junction had 5 bases not matched to a gene; V was cut back by 6 bases and J by 4 bases. CDR1 and CDR2 from the germline V gene are SNHLY and FYNNEI. CDR3 length equals 14 residues. CDR3: CASRQTGANQPQHF. CDR3 DNA sequence: TGTGCCAGCAGACAGACAGGGGCTAATCAGCCCCAGCATTTT.

Only one count was recorded for this clonotype. This chain uses TRBV10-2 with TRBJ1-6; no reliable D call. The V gene's germline CDR1 is WSHSY and CDR2 SAAADI. The CDR3 totals 14 residues. Trimming left V 4 bases short and J 7 bases short, with 11 bases between. In DNA, the CDR3 is TGCGCCAGCAGTGGGCTCGACTCGAATTCACCCCTCCACTTT. Its protein is CASSGLDSNSPLHF.

The chain carries TRBV9 and TRBJ2-2; D is possibly TRBD1 (6 bases). The CDR3 runs 19 residues. The germline V gene has CDR1 SGDLS and CDR2 YYNGEE. Trimming shortened V by 5 bases and J by 2 bases, and 25 bases separated the two germline ends. This chain's CDR3 is CASSLSISPGTLNTGELFF. CDR3 coding DNA: TGTGCCAGCAGTTTATCCATTTCGCCCGGGACACTTAACACCGGGGAGCTGTTTTTT.